A selection of T cell receptor beta chains follows, all from one sample in a study of T cell repertoires in cytomegalovirus infection. TCRdb re-called the reads with MiXCR, one entry per CDR3 protein. The data contain around 630,000 distinct CDR3 sequences, roughly 24% of them singletons. Source material: CD8+ T cells from PBMCs. These receptors came from a human donor in good health (CMV status not recorded). Some clones in this sample may be carry-over from other donors' samples. Both conserved end residues are part of each CDR3. The order of the fields is CDR3 length, clone size, D gene, J gene, V gene, CDR3 DNA, CDR3 protein. D genes are given only for firm matches. Only some rows state a clone size, as once, few, many or a class for expanded clones.

length: 16; size: many; D: TRBD1; J: TRBJ1-5; V: TRBV7-8; DNA: TGTGCCAGCAGCTTAACAGGGGAAAGAAGCAATCAGCCCCAGCATTTT; CDR3: CASSLTGERSNQPQHF
length: 18; size: many; D: NA; J: TRBJ2-7; V: TRBV7-6; DNA: TGTGCCAGCAGCTTAGGAGAAGGACGGGGCGGTCTTTCCTACGAGCAGTACTTC; CDR3: CASSLGEGRGGLSYEQYF
length: 14; size: NA; D: TRBD1; J: TRBJ1-6; V: TRBV29-1; DNA: TGCAGCGTTATGACAGGGGGAAGTAATTCACCCCTCCACTTT; CDR3: CSVMTGGSNSPLHF
length: 14; size: NA; D: NA; J: TRBJ1-1; V: TRBV5-4; DNA: TGTGCCAGCAGCGTTGCAGACGGTAACACTGAAGCTTTCTTT; CDR3: CASSVADGNTEAFF
length: 15; size: few; D: NA; J: TRBJ1-1; V: TRBV15; DNA: TGTGCCACCAGCAGAGATCGGGCGGCGAACACTGAAGCTTTCTTT; CDR3: CATSRDRAANTEAFF
length: 14; size: NA; D: TRBD2; J: TRBJ2-5; V: TRBV7-9; DNA: TGTGCCAACAGCCCTTCGGGACTAGTCGAGACCCAGTACTTC; CDR3: CANSPSGLVETQYF
length: 14; size: NA; D: NA; J: TRBJ2-1; V: TRBV4-1; DNA: TGCGCCAGCAGCCTCACCCTCTACGAGAATGAGCAGTTCTTC; CDR3: CASSLTLYENEQFF
length: 14; size: NA; D: NA; J: TRBJ2-3; V: TRBV9; DNA: TGTGCCAGCGGAGGAGAGGGGAGCACAGATACGCAGTATTTT; CDR3: CASGGEGSTDTQYF
length: 15; size: many; D: TRBD1; J: TRBJ1-1; V: TRBV7-9; DNA: TGTGCCAGCAGCTCGGGACAGGGGGTTAACACTGAAGCTTTCTTT; CDR3: CASSSGQGVNTEAFF
length: 15; size: many; D: NA; J: TRBJ1-2; V: TRBV7-9; DNA: TGTGCCAGCAGCCCGAACCGACAGTACCGCTATGGCTACACCTTC; CDR3: CASSPNRQYRYGYTF
length: 11; size: many; D: NA; J: TRBJ2-1; V: TRBV20-1; DNA: TGCAGTGTCGACTACCACAATGAGCAGTTCTTC; CDR3: CSVDYHNEQFF
length: 14; size: NA; D: NA; J: TRBJ2-5; V: TRBV2; DNA: TGTGCCGAAGCTTCCGCGGCAGGGCCGGAGACCCAGTACTTC; CDR3: CAEASAAGPETQYF
length: 17; size: few; D: NA; J: TRBJ2-1; V: TRBV6-1; DNA: TGTGCCAGCACCTCGCCAGTTATCGGGAGACACTACAATGAGCAGTTCTTC; CDR3: CASTSPVIGRHYNEQFF
length: 16; size: NA; D: TRBD2; J: TRBJ2-3; V: TRBV4-1; DNA: TGCGCCAGCAGCCAAGAGGGGCGGGGGGGCACAGATACGCAGTATTTT; CDR3: CASSQEGRGGTDTQYF
length: 19; size: few; D: TRBD2; J: TRBJ2-5; V: TRBV4-1; DNA: TGCGCCAGCAGCCAAGAAGGAGGGGGACTAGCGGGTGACCAAGAGACCCAGTACTTC; CDR3: CASSQEGGGLAGDQETQYF
length: 17; size: NA; D: NA; J: TRBJ2-1; V: TRBV12-3/TRBV12-4; DNA: TGTGCCAGCAGTCCCGGGACGGATGGATGGGTCTACAATGAGCAGTTCTTC; CDR3: CASSPGTDGWVYNEQFF
length: 15; size: few; D: NA; J: TRBJ2-3; V: TRBV28; DNA: TGTGCCAGCAGTTTTGGGGGGCCCCTCACAGATACGCAGTATTTT; CDR3: CASSFGGPLTDTQYF
length: 14; size: NA; D: TRBD2; J: TRBJ2-3; V: TRBV29-1; DNA: TGCAGCGTTGTACTAGCGGGGGAGGCGGATACGCAGTATTTT; CDR3: CSVVLAGEADTQYF
length: 13; size: NA; D: NA; J: TRBJ1-1; V: TRBV7-2; DNA: TGTGCCAGCAGCTTAGACCGAAGGGGTGAAGCTTTCTTT; CDR3: CASSLDRRGEAFF
length: 13; size: NA; D: NA; J: TRBJ1-1; V: TRBV27; DNA: TGTGCCAGCAGTTTCTGGGAGAACACTGAAGCTTTCTTT; CDR3: CASSFWENTEAFF
length: 16; size: NA; D: TRBD2; J: TRBJ2-2; V: TRBV20-1; DNA: TGCAGTGCTAGAAGTACTAGCGCCGCGAACACCGGGGAGCTGTTTTTT; CDR3: CSARSTSAANTGELFF
length: 15; size: NA; D: NA; J: TRBJ1-1; V: TRBV6-5; DNA: TGTGCCAGCAGTTACTTGGGGGAAATGAACACTGAAGCTTTCTTT; CDR3: CASSYLGEMNTEAFF
length: 17; size: few; D: TRBD1; J: TRBJ2-7; V: TRBV5-4; DNA: TGTGCCAGCAGCTTGACTTGGGAGGGGACAGGGGCCTACGAGCAGTACTTC; CDR3: CASSLTWEGTGAYEQYF
length: 15; size: once; D: NA; J: TRBJ2-5; V: TRBV4-3; DNA: TGCGCCAGCAGCCAAGGAGTGGCGCCCCAAGCGACCCAGTACTTC; CDR3: CASSQGVAPQATQYF
length: 18; size: NA; D: NA; J: TRBJ2-2; V: TRBV10-3; DNA: TGTGCCATCAGGCAGGGGCCACCTTCACGACCGAACACCGGGGAGCTGTTTTTT; CDR3: CAIRQGPPSRPNTGELFF
length: 14; size: few; D: NA; J: TRBJ2-2; V: TRBV24-1; DNA: TGTGCCACCAGTGAACGAGAAAGGACCGGGGAGCTGTTTTTT; CDR3: CATSERERTGELFF
length: 16; size: many; D: TRBD2; J: TRBJ2-2; V: TRBV7-2; DNA: TGTGCCAGCAGCTTAAGCGGGGGGAGATGGACCGGGGAGCTGTTTTTT; CDR3: CASSLSGGRWTGELFF
length: 16; size: few; D: NA; J: TRBJ2-4; V: TRBV6-2/TRBV6-3; DNA: TGTGCCATCGAAAACCCAGGGTTTGGGACCAAAAACATTCAGTACTTC; CDR3: CAIENPGFGTKNIQYF
length: 14; size: NA; D: NA; J: TRBJ1-2; V: TRBV28; DNA: TGTGCCAGCAGTTTAGTGATGCTACTGGAGGGCTACACCTTC; CDR3: CASSLVMLLEGYTF
length: 15; size: NA; D: TRBD1; J: TRBJ2-2; V: TRBV12-3/TRBV12-4; DNA: TGTGCCAGCAGGACAGGGGACCCTAACACCGGGGAGCTGTTTTTT; CDR3: CASRTGDPNTGELFF
length: 18; size: NA; D: TRBD1; J: TRBJ2-1; V: TRBV5-1; DNA: TGCGCCAGCGTAGGAGCTTTATTCCCGGGACAGGGGCCCAATGAGCAGTTCTTC; CDR3: CASVGALFPGQGPNEQFF
length: 14; size: few; D: NA; J: TRBJ2-2; V: TRBV6-2/TRBV6-3; DNA: TGTGCCAGCACTTCCTGGACAGTCGCCGGGGAGCTGTTTTTT; CDR3: CASTSWTVAGELFF
length: 15; size: many; D: NA; J: TRBJ1-5; V: TRBV7-2; DNA: TGTGCCAGCAGTCGGTTCAGGGGTAGCAATCAGCCCCAGCATTTT; CDR3: CASSRFRGSNQPQHF
length: 14; size: NA; D: NA; J: TRBJ2-6; V: TRBV6-1; DNA: TGTGCCAGCAGTAGACCCCGGGGGGCCAACGTCCTGACTTTC; CDR3: CASSRPRGANVLTF
length: 15; size: many; D: NA; J: TRBJ2-1; V: TRBV12-3/TRBV12-4; DNA: TGTGCCAGCAGTTTAGGGTTAGCGGCTGGCGATGAGCAGTTCTTC; CDR3: CASSLGLAAGDEQFF
length: 14; size: few; D: NA; J: TRBJ1-1; V: TRBV11-1; DNA: TGTGCCAGCAGCTATCGGTACGGGTTCACTGAAGCTTTCTTT; CDR3: CASSYRYGFTEAFF
length: 17; size: few; D: NA; J: TRBJ1-2; V: TRBV29-1; DNA: TGCAGCGTTGAAGATCCTAATCGGGCCGTCACTAACTATGGCTACACCTTC; CDR3: CSVEDPNRAVTNYGYTF
length: 12; size: NA; D: NA; J: TRBJ2-5; V: TRBV29-1; DNA: TGCAGCGTTGTGGAGCAGGGGGAGACCCAGTACTTC; CDR3: CSVVEQGETQYF
length: 18; size: NA; D: TRBD2; J: TRBJ2-3; V: TRBV29-1; DNA: TGCAGCGTGGATAGTCCCGGGACTAGCGGGGATCTCACAGATACGCAGTATTTT; CDR3: CSVDSPGTSGDLTDTQYF
length: 17; size: few; D: NA; J: TRBJ1-6; V: TRBV28; DNA: TGTGCCAGCAGCCGGGACGTCAGGAGCTCCTATAATTCACCCCTCCACTTT; CDR3: CASSRDVRSSYNSPLHF
length: 12; size: many; D: NA; J: TRBJ2-3; V: TRBV11-2; DNA: TGTGCCAGCAGGACCGATACGGATACGCAGTATTTT; CDR3: CASRTDTDTQYF
length: 13; size: NA; D: NA; J: TRBJ1-3; V: TRBV29-1; DNA: TGCAGCGTTGATTCGGGCCCTGGAAACACCATATATTTT; CDR3: CSVDSGPGNTIYF
length: 12; size: few; D: NA; J: TRBJ1-1; V: TRBV4-1; DNA: TGCGCCAGCCAAGGTTCGGGCACTGAAGCTTTCTTT; CDR3: CASQGSGTEAFF
length: 13; size: many; D: NA; J: TRBJ2-1; V: TRBV11-2; DNA: TGTGCCAGCAGCTTAGGCAGGGGTAAGGAGCAGTTCTTC; CDR3: CASSLGRGKEQFF
length: 14; size: many; D: NA; J: TRBJ2-3; V: TRBV7-6; DNA: TGTGCCAGCAGCTTAGGGGGCAGGCCAGATACGCAGTATTTT; CDR3: CASSLGGRPDTQYF
length: 16; size: NA; D: TRBD2; J: TRBJ2-3; V: TRBV6-2/TRBV6-3; DNA: TGTGCCAACAGTTACTCTCCGGGACTAGATGGCGATACGCAGTATTTT; CDR3: CANSYSPGLDGDTQYF
length: 14; size: many; D: TRBD2; J: TRBJ2-5; V: TRBV12-3/TRBV12-4; DNA: TGTGCCAGCACCCTGGCGGGGGGCCGGGAGACCCAGTACTTC; CDR3: CASTLAGGRETQYF
length: 16; size: many; D: TRBD2; J: TRBJ2-6; V: TRBV11-1; DNA: TGTGCCAGCAGCCCCACGGGAGGGGCTGGGGCCAACGTCCTGACTTTC; CDR3: CASSPTGGAGANVLTF